This T cell receptor (beta chain) was retrieved from a study of T cells after yellow fever vaccination. Losses at the gene ends were 1 base for V and 3 bases for J; bases not matched to a gene: 3. The CDR3 has 14 amino acids. Germline V gene sequence: CDR1 SGHAT, CDR2 FQNNGV. Study-level results: Subsequent booster samples again held most clones from primary vaccination (more than 95% CD4, 85% to 90% CD8). FACS-sorted repertoires could harbor abundant contaminating bulk-population clonotypes.

Synthesis of TCR cDNA relied on 5'RACE template switching, which attached a universal primer site and UMIs. TCRdb ran MiXCR on the 5' RACE reads and lists one entry per CDR3 protein. The top ten hold under 15% of the sample, which has approximately 600,000 distinct CDR3 sequences, about 12% seen once. As for this clonotype: The antigen remains unidentified.

This chain uses TRBV11-2 with TRBJ2-7, with TRBD1 identical over 7 bases. This clonotype was sampled from a man aged 25-45 years who received the YFV17D yellow fever vaccine. The sequences come from PBMCs, collected on the day of the yellow fever booster vaccination. The chain's CDR3 is CASSLVRGLYEQYF. The CDR3 nucleotides are TGTGCCAGCAGCTTAGTAAGGGGGCTCTACGAGCAGTACTTC.